Listed below are T cell receptor beta chains from one sample, sequenced in a study of T cells in Graves' hyperthyroidism and ophthalmopathy. From the multiplex PCR reads, TCRdb called clonotypes with MiXCR, one entry per CDR3 protein. The sample includes some 570,000 distinct CDR3 sequences, under 20% of them seen just once. The material sequenced was blood. The receptors were sampled from a young woman with Graves' ophthalmopathy. Each CDR3 is given with its conserved first and last residue. Fields, in order: V gene, D gene, J gene, clone size, CDR3 DNA, CDR3 protein. A D gene is named only where the DNA matches it firmly. Where a row states a size, it is once, few, many or the class of an expanded clone; other rows omit it.

v_gene: TRBV4-2
d_gene: NA
j_gene: TRBJ1-6
abundance: few
CDR3nt: TGTGCCAGCAGCCAAGTCAAGGCGGGAGCGTCACCCCTCCACTTT
CDR3aa: CASSQVKAGASPLHF

v_gene: TRBV10-3
d_gene: NA
j_gene: TRBJ2-7
abundance: many
CDR3nt: TGTGCCATCAGTGAGTCGAGATCCGAGCAGTACTTC
CDR3aa: CAISESRSEQYF

v_gene: TRBV6-1
d_gene: NA
j_gene: TRBJ2-7
abundance: many
CDR3nt: TGTGCCAGCAGTTACGCGGTCTGGAGGGCCGGATACGAGCAGTACTTC
CDR3aa: CASSYAVWRAGYEQYF

v_gene: TRBV19
d_gene: NA
j_gene: TRBJ2-5
abundance: few
CDR3nt: TGTGCCAGTAGTATATCGGCAGGGGATGGGGAGACCCAGTACTTC
CDR3aa: CASSISAGDGETQYF

v_gene: TRBV11-2
d_gene: NA
j_gene: TRBJ2-3
abundance: many
CDR3nt: TGTGCCAGCAGCTTGATAAAACACAGCACAGATACGCAGTATTTT
CDR3aa: CASSLIKHSTDTQYF

v_gene: TRBV20-1
d_gene: NA
j_gene: TRBJ2-2
abundance: NA
CDR3nt: TGCAGTGCTAGCGGGAGGAACACCGGGGAGCTGTTTTTT
CDR3aa: CSASGRNTGELFF

v_gene: TRBV10-3
d_gene: NA
j_gene: TRBJ2-5
abundance: few
CDR3nt: TGTGCCATCAGTGATTTCGGATCGCAGACCCAGTACTTC
CDR3aa: CAISDFGSQTQYF

v_gene: TRBV20-1
d_gene: NA
j_gene: TRBJ2-7
abundance: many
CDR3nt: TGCAGTGCTAGAGATACGGGCATCTCCTACGAGCAGTACTTC
CDR3aa: CSARDTGISYEQYF

v_gene: TRBV4-1
d_gene: NA
j_gene: TRBJ1-1
abundance: NA
CDR3nt: TGCGCCAGCAGCCCACCCGGAGCAGTGGCAATGAACACTGAAGCTTTCTTT
CDR3aa: CASSPPGAVAMNTEAFF

v_gene: TRBV30
d_gene: TRBD1
j_gene: TRBJ2-7
abundance: many
CDR3nt: TGTGCCTGGAGTCCCGGGACAGGGTACGAGCAGTACTTC
CDR3aa: CAWSPGTGYEQYF

v_gene: TRBV28
d_gene: NA
j_gene: TRBJ1-2
abundance: many
CDR3nt: TGTGCCAGCAGTACGCAGACAGGTTGGAAGTATGGCTACACCTTC
CDR3aa: CASSTQTGWKYGYTF

v_gene: TRBV11-1
d_gene: TRBD2
j_gene: TRBJ2-5
abundance: few
CDR3nt: TGTGCCAGCAGCGCCCGGGACTACCAACAGAAGACCCAGTACTTC
CDR3aa: CASSARDYQQKTQYF

v_gene: TRBV5-1
d_gene: NA
j_gene: TRBJ2-1
abundance: NA
CDR3nt: TGCGCCAGCAGCTTGGCGATCATCGGTGGCAATGAGCAGTTCTTC
CDR3aa: CASSLAIIGGNEQFF

v_gene: TRBV28
d_gene: NA
j_gene: TRBJ1-1
abundance: many
CDR3nt: TGTGCCAGCAGTTTTAGGGCAGAACGGCCTGAAGCTTTCTTT
CDR3aa: CASSFRAERPEAFF

v_gene: TRBV4-1
d_gene: NA
j_gene: TRBJ2-7
abundance: NA
CDR3nt: TGCGCCAGCAGCCAACCGGGACTCAACGAGCAGTACTTC
CDR3aa: CASSQPGLNEQYF

v_gene: TRBV7-2
d_gene: TRBD1
j_gene: TRBJ2-1
abundance: many
CDR3nt: TGTGCCAGCAGCTTAGTGGACAGGGTGGAAAATGAGCAGTTCTTC
CDR3aa: CASSLVDRVENEQFF

v_gene: TRBV6-1
d_gene: NA
j_gene: TRBJ2-7
abundance: many
CDR3nt: TGTGCCAGCAGTGACTATGCTTATTACGAGCAGTACTTC
CDR3aa: CASSDYAYYEQYF

v_gene: TRBV7-8
d_gene: NA
j_gene: TRBJ2-7
abundance: many
CDR3nt: TGTGCCAGCAGCTCCCGCAGGGCCAGGGACTCCTACGAGCAGTACTTC
CDR3aa: CASSSRRARDSYEQYF

v_gene: TRBV5-1
d_gene: TRBD2
j_gene: TRBJ2-7
abundance: few
CDR3nt: TGCGCCAGCCGCGAGAGACTAGCGGGCTCTGGGGAGCAGTACTTC
CDR3aa: CASRERLAGSGEQYF

v_gene: TRBV7-2
d_gene: NA
j_gene: TRBJ2-5
abundance: many
CDR3nt: TGTGCCAGCGGGCTGGGGGTGGGAGAGACCCAGTACTTC
CDR3aa: CASGLGVGETQYF

v_gene: TRBV6-2/TRBV6-3
d_gene: TRBD1
j_gene: TRBJ2-3
abundance: many
CDR3nt: TGTGCCAGCAGACCGACAGGGTTAGATACGCAGTATTTT
CDR3aa: CASRPTGLDTQYF

v_gene: TRBV7-6
d_gene: TRBD1
j_gene: TRBJ2-3
abundance: many
CDR3nt: TGTGCCAGCAGCGAACCGGGACAGACCCTCACAGATACGCAGTATTTT
CDR3aa: CASSEPGQTLTDTQYF

v_gene: TRBV19
d_gene: TRBD2
j_gene: TRBJ2-5
abundance: NA
CDR3nt: TGTGCCAGTAGTTCGGCGGGAGGTTGGGAGACCCAGTACTTC
CDR3aa: CASSSAGGWETQYF

v_gene: TRBV29-1
d_gene: NA
j_gene: TRBJ1-1
abundance: once
CDR3nt: TGCAGCGTTGTCGGGCAGGGCTTAGGAAACACTGAAGCTTTCTTT
CDR3aa: CSVVGQGLGNTEAFF

v_gene: TRBV12-3/TRBV12-4
d_gene: NA
j_gene: TRBJ1-2
abundance: NA
CDR3nt: TGTGCCAGCAGTGATCTGGGACGGTTAAATTATGGCTACACCTTC
CDR3aa: CASSDLGRLNYGYTF

v_gene: TRBV19
d_gene: NA
j_gene: TRBJ1-2
abundance: NA
CDR3nt: TGTGCCAGTATGACTCCGACAGGCTTCGCCTCCTTCGGCTATGGCTACACCTTC
CDR3aa: CASMTPTGFASFGYGYTF

v_gene: TRBV5-5
d_gene: TRBD1
j_gene: TRBJ1-1
abundance: NA
CDR3nt: TGTGCCAGCAGATTCGACAGGGCCCGGACTATGAACACTGAAGCTTTCTTT
CDR3aa: CASRFDRARTMNTEAFF

v_gene: TRBV2
d_gene: NA
j_gene: TRBJ2-1
abundance: many
CDR3nt: TGTGCCACCAACCGGGACGAGGACCACAATGAGCAGTTCTTC
CDR3aa: CATNRDEDHNEQFF

v_gene: TRBV5-1
d_gene: NA
j_gene: TRBJ2-7
abundance: many
CDR3nt: TGCGCCAGCAGCTTGGCCGAGGTTAGCGAGCAGTACTTC
CDR3aa: CASSLAEVSEQYF